The entry that follows covers one T cell receptor beta chain sequence. The sample comes from a study of blood T cell repertoires in COVID-19. Study summary: Whether acute or convalescent, the COVID-19 samples came from the United States, Italy and Spain. PBMCs, B-cell-depleted T cells, or T cells provided the cDNA or gDNA that made up the material.

The CDR3 sequence is 16 residues long. After removal of 6 bases from V and 2 bases from J, the junction contained 8 bases not matched to a gene. From germline, CDR1 is MDHEN and CDR2 SYDVKM. In the original analysis: For nucleated cells, counts were estimated from reference gene primer amplification. Some clones are missing from TCRdb's copy, which holds only in-frame ones; the method was immunoSEQ multiplex PCR. D and trimming come from the DNA, and the V and J calls and clone size come from that table. Of over 140,000 clones listed, about 80% are singletons. The origin of this receptor is a woman aged 55 to 70 with acute or convalescent COVID-19. Material: peripheral blood. The chain joins TRBV28 to TRBJ2-2; 8 nucleotides line up with TRBD1. In DNA, the CDR3 is TGTGCCAGCAGCCCCCTAGGACAGGGAAACACCGGGGAGCTGTTTTTT. Translating gives CASSPLGQGNTGELFF.